This is a list of T cell receptor beta chains from one sample in a study of OX40 agonist ivuxolimab in advanced cancers. Sequencing was performed with immunoSEQ multiplex PCR; in TCRdb, only in-frame clones are kept and a portion is missing. The data show some 26,000 clones, around 81% seen once. The sequencing used CD4+ or CD8+ T cells sorted from blood, collected in a trial of the OX40 agonist ivuxolimab. These receptors all come from an adult with an advanced solid tumor such as melanoma, head and neck, liver or kidney cancer. The CDR3 runs from the conserved cysteine through the conserved F or W. Fields, in order: clone size, J gene, D gene, V gene, CDR3 protein, CDR3 DNA. The D gene is left open where the match is weak. A clone size is listed for some rows: how often the clone was seen (once, few, many), or a class if it is expanded.

clone_size: .
j_call: TRBJ2-1
d_call: TRBD2
v_call: TRBV7-2
cdr3_aa: CASSLALAGGDEQFF
cdr3_nt: TGTGCCAGCAGCTTAGCACTAGCGGGGGGGGATGAGCAGTTCTTC

clone_size: .
j_call: TRBJ1-3
d_call: .
v_call: TRBV2
cdr3_aa: CASSENRRGNTIYF
cdr3_nt: TGTGCCAGCAGTGAGAACCGCCGTGGAAACACCATATATTTT

clone_size: .
j_call: TRBJ2-7
d_call: TRBD1
v_call: TRBV7-9
cdr3_aa: CASSLVGQGDPYEQYF
cdr3_nt: TGTGCCAGCAGCCTAGTAGGACAGGGCGACCCCTACGAGCAGTACTTC

clone_size: few
j_call: TRBJ2-7
d_call: .
v_call: TRBV2
cdr3_aa: CASSAGKGAYEQYF
cdr3_nt: TGTGCCAGCAGCGCCGGGAAAGGCGCGTACGAGCAGTACTTC

clone_size: .
j_call: TRBJ2-5
d_call: TRBD1
v_call: TRBV7-8
cdr3_aa: CASSLESGQGQTQYF
cdr3_nt: TGTGCCAGCAGCTTAGAATCGGGACAGGGACAGACCCAGTACTTC

clone_size: .
j_call: TRBJ2-6
d_call: .
v_call: TRBV6-5
cdr3_aa: CASSSKSTGANVLTF
cdr3_nt: TGTGCCAGCAGTTCAAAAAGTACTGGGGCCAACGTCCTGACTTTC

clone_size: medium-sized
j_call: TRBJ1-2
d_call: .
v_call: TRBV4-1
cdr3_aa: CASSNLLGQTNYGYTF
cdr3_nt: TGCGCCAGCAGCAACCTCCTGGGGCAAACTAACTATGGCTACACCTTC

clone_size: few
j_call: TRBJ2-7
d_call: TRBD1
v_call: TRBV6-1
cdr3_aa: CASSEAGHRTGGFYEQYF
cdr3_nt: TGTGCCAGCAGTGAAGCGGGACATAGGACAGGGGGATTTTACGAGCAGTACTTC

clone_size: .
j_call: TRBJ1-6
d_call: TRBD1
v_call: TRBV7-8
cdr3_aa: CASSTSVTGGASPLHF
cdr3_nt: TGTGCCAGCAGCACTAGCGTGACAGGGGGCGCTTCACCCCTCCACTTT

clone_size: .
j_call: TRBJ2-7
d_call: .
v_call: TRBV6-1
cdr3_aa: CATADTQGYEQYF
cdr3_nt: TGTGCCACCGCGGATACACAGGGCTACGAGCAGTACTTC

clone_size: .
j_call: TRBJ2-6
d_call: .
v_call: TRBV2
cdr3_aa: CASSLQGANVLTF
cdr3_nt: TGTGCCAGCAGTCTCCAGGGCGCCAACGTCCTGACTTTC

clone_size: .
j_call: TRBJ2-3
d_call: TRBD2
v_call: TRBV7-9
cdr3_aa: CASRRGTSGWSDTQYF
cdr3_nt: TGTGCCAGCAGACGAGGGACTAGCGGGTGGTCGGATACGCAGTATTTT

clone_size: .
j_call: TRBJ2-7
d_call: .
v_call: TRBV19
cdr3_aa: CASSMRDASYEQYF
cdr3_nt: TGTGCCAGTAGTATGCGGGACGCCTCCTACGAGCAGTACTTC

clone_size: .
j_call: TRBJ1-2
d_call: TRBD1
v_call: TRBV6-6
cdr3_aa: CASSSDRFYTF
cdr3_nt: TGTGCCAGCAGCTCGGACAGGTTCTACACCTTC

clone_size: .
j_call: TRBJ2-1
d_call: TRBD1
v_call: TRBV6-5
cdr3_aa: CASSTDRSSYNEQFF
cdr3_nt: TGTGCCAGCTCCACGGACAGGAGCTCCTACAATGAGCAGTTCTTC

clone_size: .
j_call: TRBJ2-3
d_call: TRBD1
v_call: TRBV7-9
cdr3_aa: CASSLRDSFTDTQYF
cdr3_nt: TGTGCCAGCAGCTTAAGGGACAGCTTCACAGATACGCAGTATTTT

clone_size: .
j_call: TRBJ2-7
d_call: TRBD2
v_call: TRBV5-4
cdr3_aa: CASSPPMGGDAEQYF
cdr3_nt: TGTGCCAGCAGCCCCCCAATGGGGGGGGACGCCGAGCAGTACTTC

clone_size: .
j_call: TRBJ2-3
d_call: TRBD2
v_call: TRBV14
cdr3_aa: CASSQVAGVIDTQYF
cdr3_nt: TGTGCCAGCAGCCAAGTAGCGGGAGTAATAGATACGCAGTATTTT

clone_size: .
j_call: TRBJ1-5
d_call: TRBD1
v_call: TRBV5-1
cdr3_aa: CASSWGDRGLNQPQHF
cdr3_nt: TGCGCCAGCAGCTGGGGGGACAGGGGGCTCAATCAGCCCCAGCATTTT

clone_size: .
j_call: TRBJ2-7
d_call: TRBD1
v_call: TRBV4-2
cdr3_aa: CASSPMTGGAWEQYF
cdr3_nt: TGTGCCAGCAGCCCGATGACAGGGGGCGCCTGGGAGCAGTACTTC

clone_size: .
j_call: TRBJ2-5
d_call: .
v_call: TRBV27
cdr3_aa: CASSFVSGIQETQYF
cdr3_nt: TGTGCCAGCAGTTTTGTTTCAGGGATTCAAGAGACCCAGTACTTC

clone_size: few
j_call: TRBJ2-1
d_call: TRBD2
v_call: TRBV4-1
cdr3_aa: CASSPPGTSGYNEQFF
cdr3_nt: TGCGCCAGCAGCCCCCCCGGGACTAGCGGGTACAATGAGCAGTTCTTC

clone_size: .
j_call: TRBJ2-6
d_call: .
v_call: TRBV6-5
cdr3_aa: CASLKSSGANVLTF
cdr3_nt: TGTGCCAGCCTAAAGAGCTCTGGGGCCAACGTCCTGACTTTC

clone_size: few
j_call: TRBJ2-1
d_call: .
v_call: TRBV29-1
cdr3_aa: CSVVGGTYNEQFF
cdr3_nt: TGCAGCGTTGTAGGCGGAACCTACAATGAGCAGTTCTTC

clone_size: .
j_call: TRBJ1-2
d_call: .
v_call: TRBV29-1
cdr3_aa: CSVLKQEGNYGYTF
cdr3_nt: TGCAGCGTCTTGAAGCAAGAGGGGAACTACGGCTACACCTTC

clone_size: .
j_call: TRBJ1-4
d_call: .
v_call: TRBV11-3
cdr3_aa: CASSLDYEKLFF
cdr3_nt: TGTGCCAGCAGCTTAGATTATGAAAAACTGTTTTTT

clone_size: once
j_call: TRBJ2-1
d_call: TRBD1
v_call: TRBV7-8
cdr3_aa: CASSFNRGSYNEQFF
cdr3_nt: TGTGCCAGCAGCTTTAACAGGGGATCCTACAATGAGCAGTTCTTC

clone_size: once
j_call: TRBJ1-2
d_call: .
v_call: TRBV6-6
cdr3_aa: CASTPAYNYGYTF
cdr3_nt: TGTGCCAGCACCCCGGCTTACAACTATGGCTACACCTTC

clone_size: .
j_call: TRBJ2-3
d_call: .
v_call: TRBV27
cdr3_aa: CASSLTPGGGGDTQYF
cdr3_nt: TGTGCCAGCAGTTTAACCCCTGGGGGGGGCGGGGATACGCAGTATTTT

clone_size: .
j_call: TRBJ2-7
d_call: .
v_call: TRBV21-1
cdr3_aa: CASSKESRGRAGEQYF
cdr3_nt: TGTGCCAGCAGCAAAGAATCTCGCGGGAGAGCCGGCGAGCAGTACTTC

clone_size: .
j_call: TRBJ1-3
d_call: .
v_call: TRBV9
cdr3_aa: CASSVALGNTIYF
cdr3_nt: TGTGCCAGCAGCGTAGCTCTTGGAAACACCATATATTTT

clone_size: .
j_call: TRBJ1-5
d_call: .
v_call: TRBV2
cdr3_aa: CASSEALSVTGNQPQHF
cdr3_nt: TGTGCCAGCAGTGAAGCGCTTTCGGTAACGGGAAATCAGCCCCAGCATTTT

clone_size: .
j_call: TRBJ2-7
d_call: .
v_call: TRBV5-4
cdr3_aa: CASSHQNYEQYF
cdr3_nt: TGTGCCAGCAGCCATCAGAACTACGAGCAGTACTTC

clone_size: .
j_call: TRBJ2-7
d_call: .
v_call: TRBV18
cdr3_aa: CASSLDKDYEQYF
cdr3_nt: TGTGCCAGCTCGCTGGACAAAGACTACGAGCAGTACTTC

clone_size: medium-sized
j_call: TRBJ1-2
d_call: .
v_call: TRBV7-9
cdr3_aa: CASRGEGLGYTF
cdr3_nt: TGTGCCAGCAGGGGGGAGGGGCTCGGCTACACCTTC

clone_size: .
j_call: TRBJ2-2
d_call: .
v_call: TRBV11-2
cdr3_aa: CASSWAGELFF
cdr3_nt: TGTGCCAGCAGCTGGGCCGGGGAGCTGTTTTTT

clone_size: .
j_call: TRBJ1-1
d_call: TRBD1
v_call: TRBV7-9
cdr3_aa: CASSLLPTTGANTEAFF
cdr3_nt: TGTGCCAGCAGCTTACTCCCGACTACAGGGGCGAACACTGAAGCTTTCTTT

clone_size: few
j_call: TRBJ2-7
d_call: .
v_call: TRBV13
cdr3_aa: CASRSSDFTYEQYF
cdr3_nt: TGTGCCAGCAGGTCGTCGGACTTCACCTACGAGCAGTACTTC

clone_size: .
j_call: TRBJ1-5
d_call: .
v_call: TRBV2
cdr3_aa: CASEGGYNQPQHF
cdr3_nt: TGTGCCAGCGAGGGGGGCTACAATCAGCCCCAGCATTTT

clone_size: .
j_call: TRBJ2-3
d_call: .
v_call: TRBV19
cdr3_aa: CASSRDSAYTQYF
cdr3_nt: TGTGCCAGTAGTCGGGACTCCGCCTATACGCAGTATTTT

clone_size: .
j_call: TRBJ2-3
d_call: .
v_call: TRBV5-4
cdr3_aa: CASSSGSSDTQYF
cdr3_nt: TGTGCCAGCAGCTCTGGTAGTTCAGATACGCAGTATTTT

clone_size: .
j_call: TRBJ2-2
d_call: .
v_call: TRBV27
cdr3_aa: CASLGVTGELFF
cdr3_nt: TGTGCCAGTCTGGGTGTAACCGGGGAGCTGTTTTTT

clone_size: medium-sized
j_call: TRBJ2-1
d_call: .
v_call: TRBV5-1
cdr3_aa: CASSRGGSYNEQFF
cdr3_nt: TGCGCCAGCAGCAGAGGAGGGTCCTACAATGAGCAGTTCTTC

clone_size: .
j_call: TRBJ1-2
d_call: .
v_call: TRBV6-6
cdr3_aa: CASSYGGNNYGYTF
cdr3_nt: TGTGCCAGCAGTTACGGAGGGAACAACTATGGCTACACCTTC

clone_size: .
j_call: TRBJ2-7
d_call: TRBD1
v_call: TRBV6-4
cdr3_aa: CASSVLGQEFHEQYF
cdr3_nt: TGTGCCAGCAGTGTACTGGGACAGGAGTTCCACGAGCAGTACTTC

clone_size: .
j_call: TRBJ2-7
d_call: .
v_call: TRBV30
cdr3_aa: CAWSTGDGYEQYF
cdr3_nt: TGTGCCTGGAGTACCGGGGACGGCTACGAGCAGTACTTC

clone_size: .
j_call: TRBJ2-7
d_call: .
v_call: TRBV19
cdr3_aa: CASRDGTSYPYEQYF
cdr3_nt: TGTGCCAGTAGGGACGGGACTTCCTACCCCTACGAGCAGTACTTC

clone_size: few
j_call: TRBJ2-7
d_call: TRBD1
v_call: TRBV19
cdr3_aa: CASSRGTVNEQYF
cdr3_nt: TGTGCCAGTAGTAGGGGGACAGTCAACGAGCAGTACTTC

clone_size: .
j_call: TRBJ1-5
d_call: .
v_call: TRBV7-9
cdr3_aa: CASSLDVEPSNQPQHF
cdr3_nt: TGTGCCAGCAGCTTAGATGTGGAACCTAGCAATCAGCCCCAGCATTTT

clone_size: .
j_call: TRBJ1-2
d_call: .
v_call: TRBV29-1
cdr3_aa: CSVMDKPSNYGYTF
cdr3_nt: TGCAGCGTGATGGACAAGCCCTCTAACTATGGCTACACCTTC

clone_size: .
j_call: TRBJ2-3
d_call: .
v_call: TRBV30
cdr3_aa: CAWSSGIVPDTQYF
cdr3_nt: TGTGCCTGGAGCTCAGGAATTGTCCCAGATACGCAGTATTTT

clone_size: .
j_call: TRBJ2-7
d_call: TRBD1
v_call: TRBV29-1
cdr3_aa: CSTRTGLADEQYF
cdr3_nt: TGCAGCACCAGGACAGGGTTGGCGGACGAGCAGTACTTC

clone_size: .
j_call: TRBJ2-1
d_call: .
v_call: TRBV6-5
cdr3_aa: CASSYPDKGDEQFF
cdr3_nt: TGTGCCAGCAGTTATCCCGACAAGGGAGATGAGCAGTTCTTC

clone_size: .
j_call: TRBJ2-4
d_call: .
v_call: TRBV10-3
cdr3_aa: CAISADYLAKNIQYF
cdr3_nt: TGTGCCATCAGTGCGGACTATTTAGCCAAAAACATTCAGTACTTC

clone_size: .
j_call: TRBJ2-7
d_call: .
v_call: TRBV27
cdr3_aa: CASSLAVPYYEQYF
cdr3_nt: TGTGCCAGCAGTTTAGCAGTTCCCTACTACGAGCAGTACTTC

clone_size: .
j_call: TRBJ1-1
d_call: TRBD1
v_call: TRBV7-6
cdr3_aa: CASSLDRVNTEAFF
cdr3_nt: TGTGCCAGCAGTTTGGACAGGGTAAACACTGAAGCTTTCTTT

clone_size: few
j_call: TRBJ2-7
d_call: .
v_call: TRBV27
cdr3_aa: CASSFLGNREQYF
cdr3_nt: TGTGCCAGCAGTTTTTTGGGGAATCGAGAGCAGTACTTC

clone_size: .
j_call: TRBJ1-6
d_call: .
v_call: TRBV12-5
cdr3_aa: CASGLVQGRTYNSPLHF
cdr3_nt: TGTGCTAGTGGTTTGGTACAGGGTAGAACCTATAATTCACCCCTCCACTTT

clone_size: .
j_call: TRBJ2-1
d_call: .
v_call: TRBV4-1
cdr3_aa: CASSQGTSKVDEQFF
cdr3_nt: TGCGCCAGCAGCCAAGGCACATCAAAAGTCGATGAGCAGTTCTTC